The T cell receptor beta chain under discussion was sequenced for a study of cytomegalovirus exposure and HLA in healthy donors. Germline CDR1 reads SGHNT; CDR2 reads YENEEA. The CDR3 contains 11 residues. Trimming removed 5 bases at V and 11 bases at J, with 10 bases between. This PCR relied on a set of 60 Vbeta primers and 13 Jbeta primers. Clones were read by immunoSEQ multiplex PCR, and TCRdb kept only the in-frame ones, dropping some. The sample contains approximately 110,000 clones, around four fifths of which appear only once. The V and J genes are TRBV11-3 and TRBJ2-1, with a possible D match to TRBD1 (6 bases). Sequencing was carried out using PBMCs. This sequence originates from a woman in her 40s in good health and CMV-seropositive. In nucleotides, the CDR3 is TGTGCCAGCAGCCTACAGGGTAAGCAGTTCTTC. Its translation is CASSLQGKQFF.